These T cell receptor beta chains were read from a single sample in a study of OX40 agonist ivuxolimab in advanced cancers. Data came from immunoSEQ multiplex PCR; TCRdb stores just in-frame clones and leaves some out. In the table there are approximately 65,000 clones, 87% of which are singletons. The material was CD4+ or CD8+ T cells sorted from blood, obtained in a trial of the OX40 agonist ivuxolimab. The origin of the receptors is an adult with an advanced solid tumor such as melanoma, head and neck, liver or kidney cancer. The CDR3 runs from the conserved cysteine through the conserved F or W. The order of the fields is clone size, V gene, D gene, J gene, CDR3 DNA, CDR3 protein. A D gene is named only where the DNA matches it firmly. Not all rows give a size; the values are once, few, many and, for expanded clones, a class.

abundance: .; v_gene: TRBV28; d_gene: TRBD2; j_gene: TRBJ2-7; CDR3nt: TGTGCCAGCAGCCCTGAGACCGCGGGGGGGCGGTACGAGCAGTACTTC; CDR3aa: CASSPETAGGRYEQYF
abundance: .; v_gene: TRBV6-5; d_gene: .; j_gene: TRBJ2-7; CDR3nt: TGTGCCTCACGGACCGGGGATAAGGAGCAGTACTTC; CDR3aa: CASRTGDKEQYF
abundance: .; v_gene: TRBV18; d_gene: TRBD1; j_gene: TRBJ2-2; CDR3nt: TGTGCCAGCTCACCACCAGTCAGGGGGCGAATCCAATCTACCAACACCGGGGAGCTGTTTTTT; CDR3aa: CASSPPVRGRIQSTNTGELFF
abundance: .; v_gene: TRBV4-1; d_gene: .; j_gene: TRBJ1-2; CDR3nt: TGCGCCAGCAGCCAAGTAACTCGGAGTTCTGGCTATGGCTACACCTTC; CDR3aa: CASSQVTRSSGYGYTF
abundance: .; v_gene: TRBV10-3; d_gene: .; j_gene: TRBJ1-5; CDR3nt: TGTGCCATCAGTGGGGGAATAGGGCAACAGCCCCAGCATTTT; CDR3aa: CAISGGIGQQPQHF
abundance: .; v_gene: TRBV18; d_gene: .; j_gene: TRBJ2-3; CDR3nt: TGTGCCAGCTCAAAGTTGGAGCAGGGAGGCAGAGTAGATACGCAGTATTTT; CDR3aa: CASSKLEQGGRVDTQYF
abundance: once; v_gene: TRBV10-2; d_gene: .; j_gene: TRBJ1-1; CDR3nt: TGCGCCAGCAGTGAGGTCAGGGCTCGGGCTTTCTTT; CDR3aa: CASSEVRARAFF
abundance: .; v_gene: TRBV5-8; d_gene: .; j_gene: TRBJ2-7; CDR3nt: TGTGCCAGCAGCCGTTCGGGAGTCCCCACCTACGAGCAGTACTTC; CDR3aa: CASSRSGVPTYEQYF
abundance: .; v_gene: TRBV7-8; d_gene: .; j_gene: TRBJ2-2; CDR3nt: TGTGCCAGCAGCCAAAGGGAGGCCACCGGGGAGCTGTTTTTT; CDR3aa: CASSQREATGELFF
abundance: .; v_gene: TRBV4-1; d_gene: .; j_gene: TRBJ1-2; CDR3nt: TGCGCCAGCAGCCTGGGGCCGGGGAGGGATGGCTACACCTTC; CDR3aa: CASSLGPGRDGYTF
abundance: .; v_gene: TRBV28; d_gene: TRBD1; j_gene: TRBJ2-7; CDR3nt: TGTGCCAGCAGGGACAGGGGAAGCGAGCAGTACTTC; CDR3aa: CASRDRGSEQYF
abundance: .; v_gene: TRBV2; d_gene: .; j_gene: TRBJ2-7; CDR3nt: TGTGCCAGTGCGATTGGGGAGAACAGGGCCGGGCAGTACTTC; CDR3aa: CASAIGENRAGQYF
abundance: .; v_gene: TRBV5-4; d_gene: .; j_gene: TRBJ2-1; CDR3nt: TGTGCCAGCAGCTTGTTTTTTAGGGGAGATGAGCAGTTCTTC; CDR3aa: CASSLFFRGDEQFF
abundance: .; v_gene: TRBV27; d_gene: .; j_gene: TRBJ2-1; CDR3nt: TGTGCCAGCACCAACACCGGGACCTCCTACAATGAGCAGTTCTTC; CDR3aa: CASTNTGTSYNEQFF
abundance: .; v_gene: TRBV5-1; d_gene: TRBD1; j_gene: TRBJ1-4; CDR3nt: TGCGCCAGCAGCACCACAGGGGCTTTAGGTGAAAAACTGTTTTTT; CDR3aa: CASSTTGALGEKLFF
abundance: .; v_gene: TRBV21-1; d_gene: .; j_gene: TRBJ1-4; CDR3nt: TGTGCCAGCAGCCCCCGCCTAATGGACGGTAATGAAAAACTGTTTTTT; CDR3aa: CASSPRLMDGNEKLFF
abundance: once; v_gene: TRBV21-1; d_gene: .; j_gene: TRBJ1-3; CDR3nt: TGTGCCAGCGTACTGCGGACAGTCTCTGGAAACACCATATATTTT; CDR3aa: CASVLRTVSGNTIYF
abundance: .; v_gene: TRBV19; d_gene: .; j_gene: TRBJ1-2; CDR3nt: TGTGCCAGTAGTATCCGCATAGACTATGGCTACACCTTC; CDR3aa: CASSIRIDYGYTF
abundance: .; v_gene: TRBV4-1; d_gene: .; j_gene: TRBJ2-1; CDR3nt: TGCGCCAGCAGCCGCCCCGACGGGCGTGAGCAGTTCTTC; CDR3aa: CASSRPDGREQFF
abundance: .; v_gene: TRBV28; d_gene: .; j_gene: TRBJ1-1; CDR3nt: TGTGCCAGCACCGGGTTGGGGGGGATGAACACTGAAGCTTTCTTT; CDR3aa: CASTGLGGMNTEAFF
abundance: once; v_gene: TRBV5-1; d_gene: .; j_gene: TRBJ1-2; CDR3nt: TGCGCCAGCAGCTTCGGGGGACCCTCTAACTATGGCTACACCTTC; CDR3aa: CASSFGGPSNYGYTF
abundance: once; v_gene: TRBV5-1; d_gene: .; j_gene: TRBJ2-5; CDR3nt: TGCGCCAGCAGCTTGTGGGGTGGGGGTGAAGAGACCCAGTACTTC; CDR3aa: CASSLWGGGEETQYF
abundance: .; v_gene: TRBV28; d_gene: TRBD1; j_gene: TRBJ2-7; CDR3nt: TGTGCCAGCAGTTCAGGGGGCCCCTACGAGCAGTACTTC; CDR3aa: CASSSGGPYEQYF
abundance: .; v_gene: TRBV5-1; d_gene: .; j_gene: TRBJ2-7; CDR3nt: TGCGCCAGCAGCCCGCGGACCGGGGTACAAGGATCCGAGCAGTACTTC; CDR3aa: CASSPRTGVQGSEQYF
abundance: .; v_gene: TRBV5-4; d_gene: TRBD1; j_gene: TRBJ1-1; CDR3nt: TGTGCCAGCAGCCCGTCCCGGGACAGGAACACTGAAGCTTTCTTT; CDR3aa: CASSPSRDRNTEAFF
abundance: .; v_gene: TRBV6-6; d_gene: TRBD1; j_gene: TRBJ2-5; CDR3nt: TGTGCCAGCAGTACGGACAGGGTAGGGGCCCAGTACTTC; CDR3aa: CASSTDRVGAQYF
abundance: .; v_gene: TRBV28; d_gene: .; j_gene: TRBJ1-1; CDR3nt: TGTGCCAGCAGTTTATCAGCGGCTGAAGCTTTCTTT; CDR3aa: CASSLSAAEAFF
abundance: .; v_gene: TRBV9; d_gene: TRBD2; j_gene: TRBJ2-2; CDR3nt: TGTGCCAGCAGCGGGACTAGCAAAAACACCGGGGAGCTGTTTTTT; CDR3aa: CASSGTSKNTGELFF
abundance: .; v_gene: TRBV7-8; d_gene: .; j_gene: TRBJ2-5; CDR3nt: TGTGCCAGCAGCCAATCGACAGGAAAAGAGACCCAGTACTTC; CDR3aa: CASSQSTGKETQYF
abundance: .; v_gene: TRBV6-6; d_gene: TRBD1; j_gene: TRBJ1-2; CDR3nt: TGTGCCAGCAGTTGGACAGGGACAAATAACTATGGCTACACCTTC; CDR3aa: CASSWTGTNNYGYTF
abundance: .; v_gene: TRBV6-6; d_gene: TRBD1; j_gene: TRBJ2-7; CDR3nt: TGTGCCAGCAGTTATGGACAGGGCACTTGGTCCTACGAGCAGTACTTC; CDR3aa: CASSYGQGTWSYEQYF
abundance: .; v_gene: TRBV6-5; d_gene: .; j_gene: TRBJ1-2; CDR3nt: TGTGCCAGCAGTGGCCGGGGGGGGCAAATCTATGGCTACACCTTC; CDR3aa: CASSGRGGQIYGYTF
abundance: .; v_gene: TRBV6-1; d_gene: .; j_gene: TRBJ1-1; CDR3nt: TGTGCCAGCAGTGAACCGGGGATCTTGTGGAGCACTGAAGCTTTCTTT; CDR3aa: CASSEPGILWSTEAFF
abundance: .; v_gene: TRBV27; d_gene: .; j_gene: TRBJ2-3; CDR3nt: TGTGCCAGCAGTCAGGTGGTTAGCAGCGCGCAGTATTTT; CDR3aa: CASSQVVSSAQYF
abundance: .; v_gene: TRBV28; d_gene: .; j_gene: TRBJ1-1; CDR3nt: TGTGCCAGCAGAGCAGGGACCTACACTGAAGCTTTCTTT; CDR3aa: CASRAGTYTEAFF
abundance: .; v_gene: TRBV30; d_gene: .; j_gene: TRBJ1-4; CDR3nt: TGTGCCTGGAGTGTACTCAGGGTTGCTAATGAAAAACTGTTTTTT; CDR3aa: CAWSVLRVANEKLFF